The subject of this entry is one TCR beta chain. Its matching antigen is unknown. Germline V gene sequence: CDR1 SGHKS, CDR2 YYEKEE (reference sequence). The CDR3 contains 15 residues. Trimming shortened V by 0 bases and J by 1 base, and 10 bases separated the two germline ends. These data originate in a study of T cell responses to AZD1222 COVID-19 vaccine. Study results and caveats: Females made up more of the donors, who were largely white British, and clonal diversity may have come out too low. Only 5 or 6 people who got AZD1222 tested seropositive at baseline.

Profiled with immunoSEQ multiplex PCR; TCRdb holds only in-frame clones, not every one. The table has around 130,000 clones, about 90% seen once. The sequencing used peripheral blood, collected 28 days after the second AZD1222 dose. The clonotype was recovered from an adult who received the AZD1222 COVID-19 vaccine. J is TRBJ1-1 and V is TRBV5-5; D uncertain. CDR3 region: CASSLAASENTEAFF. The DNA of the CDR3 is TGTGCCAGCAGCTTGGCCGCCTCCGAGAACACTGAAGCTTTCTTT.